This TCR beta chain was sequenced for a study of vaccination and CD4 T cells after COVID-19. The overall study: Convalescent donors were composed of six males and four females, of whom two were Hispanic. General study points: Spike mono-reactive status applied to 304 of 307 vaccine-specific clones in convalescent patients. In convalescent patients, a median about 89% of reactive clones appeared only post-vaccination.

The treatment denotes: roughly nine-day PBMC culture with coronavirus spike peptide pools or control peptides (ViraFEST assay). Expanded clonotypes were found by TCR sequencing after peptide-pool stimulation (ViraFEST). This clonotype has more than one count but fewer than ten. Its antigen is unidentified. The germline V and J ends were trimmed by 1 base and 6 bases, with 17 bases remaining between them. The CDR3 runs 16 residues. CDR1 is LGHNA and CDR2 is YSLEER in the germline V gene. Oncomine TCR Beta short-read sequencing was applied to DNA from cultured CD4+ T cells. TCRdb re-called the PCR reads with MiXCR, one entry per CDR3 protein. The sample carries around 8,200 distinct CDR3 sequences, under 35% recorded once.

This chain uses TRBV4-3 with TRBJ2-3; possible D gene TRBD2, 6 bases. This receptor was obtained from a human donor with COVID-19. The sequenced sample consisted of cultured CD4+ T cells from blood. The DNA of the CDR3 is TGCGCCAGCAGCCAAGCTGTCGGGGGTTCCCGGGATACGCAGTATTTT. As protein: CASSQAVGGSRDTQYF.